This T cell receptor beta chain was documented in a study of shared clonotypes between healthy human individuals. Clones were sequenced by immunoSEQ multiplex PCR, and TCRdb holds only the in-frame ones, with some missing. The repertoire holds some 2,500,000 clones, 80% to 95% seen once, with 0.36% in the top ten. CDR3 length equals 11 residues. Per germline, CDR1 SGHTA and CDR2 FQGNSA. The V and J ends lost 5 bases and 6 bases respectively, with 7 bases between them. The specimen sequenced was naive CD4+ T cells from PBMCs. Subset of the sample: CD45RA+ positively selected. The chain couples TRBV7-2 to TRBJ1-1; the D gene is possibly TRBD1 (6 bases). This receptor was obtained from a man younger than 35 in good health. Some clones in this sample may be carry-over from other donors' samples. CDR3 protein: CASSEGAEAFF. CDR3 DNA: TGTGCCAGCAGCGAGGGGGCTGAAGCTTTCTTT.